This T cell receptor (beta chain) was sequenced in a study of shared clonotypes between healthy human individuals. Study observations and caveats: Clonotype sharing among donors was expected to depend on sequencing depth. Larger estimated richness was generally recorded for naive subsets relative to memory subsets.

A word on this clone: The antigen remains undetermined. Other DNA sequences in this specimen translate into the identical CDR3.

The authors loaded roughly 200 ng DNA, tens of thousands of T cell genomes, into sorted-subset replicate PCRs. The protocol was immunoSEQ multiplex PCR, while the TCRdb copy is restricted to in-frame clones and leaves out a portion. Of 300,000 to 400,000 clones listed, roughly 70% were seen once; the top ten hold 10%. Between the trimmed V and J ends, which lost 3 bases and 1 base, there was a span of 5 bases. There are 13 residues in the CDR3. Germline-derived CDR1 and CDR2 are SNHLY and FYNNEI. Sequenced: memory CD4+ T cells sorted from blood. Sample subset: CD45RA-negative fraction. The rearrangement links TRBV2 to TRBJ2-3, with D unclear. The clonotype was recovered from a man between 25 and 39 years old in good health. CDR3 sequence: CASSDAGTDTQYF. DNA of the CDR3: TGTGCCAGCAGTGACGCGGGCACAGATACGCAGTATTTT.